This is a list of T cell receptor beta chains from one sample in a study of OX40 agonist ivuxolimab in advanced cancers. The method was immunoSEQ multiplex PCR; TCRdb's version includes in-frame clones alone and lacks a portion of them. The data hold about 58,000 clones, with just over 85% observed a single time. The input for sequencing was CD4+ or CD8+ T cells sorted from blood, taken in a trial of the OX40 agonist ivuxolimab. Receptors originate from an adult with an advanced solid tumor such as melanoma, head and neck, liver or kidney cancer. The CDR3 runs from the conserved cysteine through the conserved F or W. The order of the fields is clone size, D gene, V gene, J gene, CDR3 DNA, CDR3 protein. The D gene is left open where the match is weak. Not all rows give a size; the values are once, few, many and, for expanded clones, a class.

.	.	TRBV6-5	TRBJ1-1	TGTGCCAGCATCCCCCTCGGTAGAAACACTGAAGCTTTCTTT	CASIPLGRNTEAFF
.	TRBD1	TRBV18	TRBJ2-2	TGTGCCAGCTCACTAGCCCCACCCTGGACAGGGAACACCGGGGAGCTGTTTTTT	CASSLAPPWTGNTGELFF
.	.	TRBV18	TRBJ2-1	TGTGCCAGCTCACCATCCAGCGGGCCCTACAATGAGCAGTTCTTC	CASSPSSGPYNEQFF
.	.	TRBV7-9	TRBJ1-2	TGTGCCAGCAGCAACAGGCAGGGTCGCGATGGCTACACCTTC	CASSNRQGRDGYTF
.	.	TRBV19	TRBJ1-1	TGTGCCAGTAAGGGGGGATTCACTGAAGCTTTCTTT	CASKGGFTEAFF
.	TRBD1	TRBV5-5	TRBJ2-7	TGTGCCAGCAGCTTCTCAGCTGGGACAGGGTCCTACGAGCAGTACTTC	CASSFSAGTGSYEQYF
.	TRBD2	TRBV6-1	TRBJ2-5	TGTGCCAGCAGTGAAGTGGCGGGGGGGATGACGACGACCCAGTACTTC	CASSEVAGGMTTTQYF
.	.	TRBV20-1	TRBJ1-2	TGCAGTGCCCGGAGCAACTATGGCTACACCTTC	CSARSNYGYTF
.	TRBD2	TRBV6-1	TRBJ2-5	TGTGCCAGCAGTATCAGCGGGGCAAAGGGGACCCAGTACTTC	CASSISGAKGTQYF
.	TRBD2	TRBV10-2	TRBJ2-5	TGCGCCAGCAGTGTGGGAGGGACAGAGACCCAGTACTTC	CASSVGGTETQYF
.	TRBD1	TRBV29-1	TRBJ2-3	TGCAGCGTCGGACAGGGTAGCACAGATACGCAGTATTTT	CSVGQGSTDTQYF
few	TRBD1	TRBV14	TRBJ1-2	TGTGCCAGCAGCCCTATTGACAGGGCGGGCTATGGCTACACCTTC	CASSPIDRAGYGYTF
.	.	TRBV7-9	TRBJ1-1	TGTGCCAGCAGCTTATTCCTGAACACTGAAGCTTTCTTT	CASSLFLNTEAFF
.	.	TRBV7-8	TRBJ2-7	TGTGCCAGCAGCTTAGACGAAGGACAGTTCCGCGAGCAGTACTTC	CASSLDEGQFREQYF
.	TRBD2	TRBV4-1	TRBJ2-1	TGCGCCAGCAGCCAGCAACCGGGACTAGCGGGGTGGAGCTCCTACAATGAGCAGTTCTTC	CASSQQPGLAGWSSYNEQFF
few	.	TRBV18	TRBJ1-2	TGTGCCAGCTCACCACCGGCAGGCTATGGCTACACCTTC	CASSPPAGYGYTF
.	.	TRBV5-4	TRBJ1-1	TGTGCCAGCAAGGGAAGCTATAACACTGAAGCTTTCTTT	CASKGSYNTEAFF
.	.	TRBV19	TRBJ1-1	TGTGCCAGCAAAAAAGGGGCTGTTAACACTGAAGCTTTCTTT	CASKKGAVNTEAFF
few	TRBD1	TRBV29-1	TRBJ1-5	TGCAGTGCTACAGAACCCGGACAGGAAGGTGGCAATCAGCCCCAGCATTTT	CSATEPGQEGGNQPQHF
.	.	TRBV2	TRBJ1-5	TGTGCCAGCAGTGGGTCCGGGGGCAATCAGCCCCAGCATTTT	CASSGSGGNQPQHF
.	TRBD1	TRBV29-1	TRBJ1-1	TGCAGCGTTTTAGGACAGGGCGTTGAAGCTTTCTTT	CSVLGQGVEAFF
.	TRBD2	TRBV10-1	TRBJ2-3	TGCGCCAGCTCTCGTGGGGGGGGCACAGATACGCAGTATTTT	CASSRGGGTDTQYF
.	.	TRBV27	TRBJ1-2	TGTGCCAGCAGCGACCGGGGGTTTGGCTACACCTTC	CASSDRGFGYTF
once	TRBD1	TRBV5-8	TRBJ1-6	TGTGCCAGCAGCTTGGAGGGCAGGGGGCATTCACCCCTCCACTTT	CASSLEGRGHSPLHF
once	.	TRBV10-1	TRBJ2-2	TGCGCCAGCAGTCGCGGCGGCGCCGGGGAGCTGTTTTTT	CASSRGGAGELFF
.	.	TRBV7-9	TRBJ1-5	TGTGCCAGCAGCTTTTGGTCGGGGGAGGGAAATCAGCCCCAGCATTTT	CASSFWSGEGNQPQHF
.	.	TRBV6-5	TRBJ2-7	TGTGCCAGCAGCCCACAGGGTAGCTACGAGCAGTACTTC	CASSPQGSYEQYF
.	.	TRBV23-1	TRBJ1-2	TGCGCCAGCAGTCTTCGGGCCGATTACTATGGCTACACCTTC	CASSLRADYYGYTF
once	.	TRBV28	TRBJ1-1	TGTGCCGCTAAAGGGATAACCGGGACAAAGAACACTGAAGCTTTCTTT	CAAKGITGTKNTEAFF
.	TRBD1	TRBV18	TRBJ2-2	TGTGCCAGCTCAACAACAGGGGGCACCGGGGAGCTGTTTTTT	CASSTTGGTGELFF
once	.	TRBV6-5	TRBJ2-3	TGTGCCAGCAGTCAAAGCCCTGACGGGGATACGCAGTATTTT	CASSQSPDGDTQYF
.	.	TRBV5-4	TRBJ1-4	TGTGCCAGCAGCTTGGGCGGGCTAGGCGAAAAACTGTTTTTT	CASSLGGLGEKLFF
.	TRBD1	TRBV10-2	TRBJ2-7	TGCGCCAGCAGTGAGAGGACAGGGTTCTCCGAGCAGTACTTC	CASSERTGFSEQYF
.	.	TRBV18	TRBJ1-2	TGTGCCAGCTCACCACCGGGTGGGGGACCTTATGGCTACACCTTC	CASSPPGGGPYGYTF
.	.	TRBV5-5	TRBJ2-3	TGTGCCAGCAGCTTGGGACGGGCAGGGGATACGCAGTATTTT	CASSLGRAGDTQYF
.	.	TRBV27	TRBJ2-2	TGTGCCAGCAGTTTATCGAGGGGGAGACAGGCGGGGGCCGGGGAGCTGTTTTTT	CASSLSRGRQAGAGELFF
.	.	TRBV6-5	TRBJ1-6	TGTGCCAGCAGTTCAGGACACCCGTTAGGACCCCTCCACTTT	CASSSGHPLGPLHF
.	TRBD2	TRBV7-2	TRBJ2-7	TGTGCCAGCAGCCAAGGACTAGCGGGGCCCCACGAGCAGTACTTC	CASSQGLAGPHEQYF
.	TRBD1	TRBV4-1	TRBJ1-3	TGCGCCAGCAGGCGCGGGACAGGGGCTGGAAACACCATATATTTT	CASRRGTGAGNTIYF
.	.	TRBV11-3	TRBJ2-2	TGTGCCAGCAGCCTCACCGGGGAGCTGTTTTTT	CASSLTGELFF
.	TRBD1	TRBV30	TRBJ2-1	TGTGCCTGGAGTGCAGGGGGAACCTACAATGAGCAGTTCTTC	CAWSAGGTYNEQFF
.	TRBD1	TRBV7-8	TRBJ1-3	TGTGCCAGCAGCTTCGGACAGGGTGGAAACACCATATATTTT	CASSFGQGGNTIYF
.	TRBD1	TRBV7-6	TRBJ2-1	TGTGCCAGCAGCCCTTGGACAGGGAACTACAATGAGCAGTTCTTC	CASSPWTGNYNEQFF
.	.	TRBV18	TRBJ1-1	TGTGCCAGCTCACCCGTCCGGGACGACACTGAAGCTTTCTTT	CASSPVRDDTEAFF
once	TRBD2	TRBV6-1	TRBJ2-5	TGTGCCAGCAGTGAAATCGCGGGGGGGTTTCAATACCAAGAGACCCAGTACTTC	CASSEIAGGFQYQETQYF
.	.	TRBV5-1	TRBJ2-2	TGCGCCAGCGAACCGGGCCCCAATAACGGGGAGCTGTTTTTT	CASEPGPNNGELFF
.	TRBD1	TRBV7-9	TRBJ2-5	TGTGCCAGCAGCTTATCCCCGACAGGGACAGAGACCCAGTACTTC	CASSLSPTGTETQYF
.	.	TRBV18	TRBJ1-2	TGTGCCAGCTCACCATCGGTATCGGTGAGGGGCGCACTTGGCTACACCTTC	CASSPSVSVRGALGYTF
.	.	TRBV5-1	TRBJ2-7	TGCGCCAGCAGCTTGGCAGCGGTTTTCTCCTACGAGCAGTACTTC	CASSLAAVFSYEQYF
.	TRBD1	TRBV30	TRBJ1-5	TGTGCCTGGAGTGTACAACAGGGGGCTCAGCCCCAGCATTTT	CAWSVQQGAQPQHF